This T cell receptor (beta chain) is drawn from a study of cytomegalovirus exposure and HLA in healthy donors. Regarding the study as a whole: Some TCR beta chains (approximately 180 of them) were listed as cytomegalovirus-associated. Most TCR sequences proved rare, with some public TCRs found in many donors.

V lost 1 base and J lost 0, with 16 bases in between. This CDR3 has 18 residues. Germline loops: CDR1 SGHTA, CDR2 FQGNSA. To note about this clone: What it recognizes is unknown.

Sequenced by immunoSEQ multiplex PCR; TCRdb stores in-frame clones only, minus some. Found here are about 120,000 clones, roughly 89% of them singletons; the top ten hold around 1.2%. This TCR was sampled from a woman between 18 and 29 years old in good health and CMV-seronegative. The sample was PBMCs. This sequence joins TRBV7-2 and TRBJ1-5, with unresolved D. In nucleotides, the CDR3 is TGTGCCAGCAGCTTAGTATTCCGGCGGGAGAATAGCAATCAGCCCCAGCATTTT. It translates to CASSLVFRRENSNQPQHF.